This T cell receptor beta chain was identified in a study of blood T cell repertoires in COVID-19. Study as a whole: Acute-phase and convalescent COVID-19 samples originated in the United States, Italy and Spain. In each case, the material was cDNA or gDNA derived from T cells, B-cell-depleted T cells, or PBMCs.

The germline V gene has CDR1 SGHTS and CDR2 YDEGEE. Trimming shortened V by 0 bases and J by 4 bases, and 11 bases separated the two germline ends. This CDR3 spans 14 amino acids. Libraries were prepared by immunoSEQ multiplex PCR; TCRdb keeps only in-frame clonotypes and omits some of them. The sample gives about 250,000 clones, about nine tenths of which show up once; around 2.9% is in the top ten. The genes are TRBV5-8 and TRBJ2-7, with D perhaps TRBD1 (5 bases). Specimen: peripheral blood. The TCR originated in a woman between 25 and 40 years old with active or convalescent COVID-19. This CDR3 is CASSLGQGPYEQYF. For the CDR3, the DNA is TGTGCCAGCAGCTTGGGGCAGGGTCCTTACGAGCAGTACTTC. Full variable domain (outside the CDR3, taken from reference TRBV5-8 and TRBJ2-7): EAGVTQSPTHLIKTRGQQATLRCSPISGHTSVYWYQQALGLGLQFLLWYDEGEERNRGNFPPRFSGRQFPNYSSELNVNALELEDSALYLCASSLGQGPYEQYFGPGTRLTVT.